The T cell receptor (beta chain) described here comes from a study of blood T cell repertoires in COVID-19. Whole-study context: Collection of acute and convalescent COVID-19 samples took place in the United States, Italy and Spain. Nucleic acid was either cDNA or gDNA, and it came from T cells, B-cell-depleted T cells, or PBMCs.

Germline V gene lookup returns CDR1 MNHEY and CDR2 SVGEGT. Trimming stripped 0 bases from V and 1 base from J, with 9 bases between. This CDR3 is built from 15 residues. This clone occurred a few times. Original processing notes: Amplification of reference gene primers provided the estimated nucleated cell counts. Clones were read by immunoSEQ multiplex PCR, and TCRdb kept only the in-frame ones, dropping some. V, J and clone size are taken as reported in that table, and D and trimming were inferred from the DNA itself. The profile shows some 260,000 clones, 88% of them singletons. This clonotype originated in an elderly man with acute or convalescent COVID-19. The rearrangement joins TRBV6-2 or TRBV6-3 to TRBJ1-2; D remains unclear. The sample comprised peripheral blood. Here the CDR3 reads CASSYSGGSNYGYTF. Here the CDR3 DNA reads TGTGCCAGCAGTTACTCTGGCGGCAGTAACTATGGCTACACCTTC.